A selection of T cell receptor beta chains follows, all from one sample in a study of blood T cell repertoires in COVID-19. Clones were sequenced by immunoSEQ multiplex PCR, and TCRdb holds only the in-frame ones, with some missing. This sample has around 140,000 clones, with roughly 87% found just once. Sequenced sample: peripheral blood. All receptors derive from a man between 65 and 85 years old with acute or convalescent COVID-19. The CDR3 runs from the conserved cysteine through the conserved F or W. A D gene is named only where the DNA matches it firmly. Clone size is shown for a subset of rows, as once, few, many or a class of expanded clone.

v_gene	d_gene	j_gene	abundance	CDR3aa	CDR3nt
TRBV5-4	TRBD1	TRBJ1-1	once	CASSLGGMNTEAFF	TGTGCCAGCAGCTTAGGGGGCATGAACACTGAAGCTTTCTTT
TRBV7-2	-	TRBJ2-5	-	CASNFGMTTETQYF	TGTGCCAGCAACTTCGGGATGACAACCGAGACCCAGTACTTC
TRBV6-6	TRBD2	TRBJ2-5	few	CASSTSGGGMKTQYF	TGTGCCAGCAGTACATCGGGGGGGGGCATGAAGACCCAGTACTTC
TRBV18	TRBD1	TRBJ2-6	-	CASSTGVSGANVLTF	TGTGCCAGCTCGACAGGGGTTTCTGGGGCCAACGTCCTGACTTTC
TRBV3-1/TRBV3-2	-	TRBJ1-6	-	CASSLPAVNSPLHF	TGTGCCAGCAGCCTTCCAGCGGTTAATTCACCCCTCCACTTT
TRBV3-1/TRBV3-2	-	TRBJ1-3	-	CASSQVSSSRSGNTIYF	TGTGCCAGCAGCCAAGTTTCTTCGTCACGGTCTGGAAACACCATATATTTT
TRBV7-2	-	TRBJ1-2	-	CASGLQVYGYTF	TGTGCCAGCGGACTGCAGGTCTATGGCTACACCTTC
TRBV28	-	TRBJ2-1	-	CASSAPKEWGENEQFF	TGTGCCAGCAGCGCCCCTAAGGAGTGGGGGGAGAATGAGCAGTTCTTC
TRBV5-1	-	TRBJ1-4	-	CASSLAGATNEKLFF	TGCGCCAGCAGCTTGGCAGGGGCCACTAATGAAAAACTGTTTTTT
TRBV19	TRBD1	TRBJ1-1	-	CASRTTGVNTEAFF	TGTGCCAGTAGAACTACAGGGGTGAACACTGAAGCTTTCTTT
TRBV25-1	-	TRBJ2-1	once	CASSESGGNEQFF	TGTGCCAGCAGTGAATCGGGTGGAAATGAGCAGTTCTTC
TRBV27	TRBD1	TRBJ2-1	-	CASKGGPEQFF	TGTGCCAGCAAAGGGGGCCCTGAGCAGTTCTTC
TRBV7-9	-	TRBJ1-5	-	CASQQGGDQPQHF	TGTGCCAGCCAGCAGGGTGGGGATCAGCCCCAGCATTTT
TRBV6-5	-	TRBJ1-2	-	CASTPENSPSYGYTF	TGTGCCAGCACCCCAGAGAACAGCCCCTCCTATGGCTACACCTTC
TRBV4-1	TRBD2	TRBJ2-2	-	CASSQATSVNTGELFF	TGCGCCAGCAGCCAAGCGACTAGCGTTAACACCGGGGAGCTGTTTTTT
TRBV16	-	TRBJ1-6	-	CASSPAASSYNSPLHF	TGTGCCAGCAGCCCCGCAGCTAGCTCCTATAATTCACCCCTCCACTTT
TRBV3-1/TRBV3-2	TRBD1	TRBJ1-4	-	CASSQGTGGIEKLFF	TGTGCCAGCAGCCAAGGAACAGGGGGCATTGAAAAACTGTTTTTT
TRBV5-6	TRBD1	TRBJ2-1	-	CASSPGTGEHNEQFF	TGTGCCAGCAGCCCCGGGACAGGGGAACACAATGAGCAGTTCTTC
TRBV5-1	-	TRBJ2-5	-	CASSLTGPQETQYF	TGCGCCAGCAGCTTGACAGGGCCACAAGAGACCCAGTACTTC
TRBV4-1	-	TRBJ1-1	-	CASSLNPGPDTEAFF	TGCGCCAGCAGCCTAAACCCGGGTCCGGACACTGAAGCTTTCTTT
TRBV9	TRBD2	TRBJ2-7	-	CASSPLAEAGGWEQYF	TGTGCCAGCAGCCCCCTCGCCGAAGCGGGAGGATGGGAGCAGTACTTC
TRBV7-9	-	TRBJ2-7	few	CASSTLGEQYF	TGTGCCAGCAGCACCCTCGGGGAGCAGTACTTC
TRBV11-2	-	TRBJ2-7	many	CASSRLGAYEQYF	TGTGCCAGCAGCCGACTAGGAGCCTACGAGCAGTACTTC
TRBV7-9	-	TRBJ1-2	-	CASSLGGQTNYIYGYTF	TGTGCCAGCAGCTTAGGCGGACAGACAAACTATATCTATGGCTACACCTTC
TRBV25-1	TRBD1	TRBJ2-1	-	CASDRGFYNEQFF	TGTGCCAGCGACAGGGGTTTTTACAATGAGCAGTTCTTC
TRBV19	-	TRBJ2-3	-	CASSIAAGSTDTQYF	TGTGCCAGTAGTATCGCGGCGGGGAGCACAGATACGCAGTATTTT
TRBV7-8	TRBD2	TRBJ2-7	-	CASSRRQGFSGRSTYEQYF	TGTGCCAGCAGCCGAAGACAGGGGTTTAGCGGGAGGTCGACCTACGAGCAGTACTTC
TRBV5-4	-	TRBJ2-2	-	CASKLQGRGTGELFF	TGTGCCAGCAAGCTACAGGGTAGAGGGACCGGGGAGCTGTTTTTT
TRBV7-8	TRBD2	TRBJ2-7	-	CASSLAGGGGGYEQYF	TGTGCCAGCAGCTTAGCTGGGGGGGGAGGAGGCTACGAGCAGTACTTC
TRBV19	TRBD1	TRBJ1-6	-	CASSSDRSQYSPLHF	TGTGCCAGTAGTTCGGACAGGTCCCAGTATTCACCCCTCCACTTT
TRBV5-1	-	TRBJ1-6	-	CASSLGTGNSPLHF	TGCGCCAGCAGCTTGGGGACTGGTAATTCACCCCTCCACTTT
TRBV19	-	TRBJ2-1	-	CASSSAGTYNEQFF	TGTGCCAGTAGTTCGGCGGGTACCTACAATGAGCAGTTCTTC
TRBV7-8	-	TRBJ1-6	-	CASSLQNNSPLHF	TGTGCCAGCAGCCTCCAGAATAATTCACCCCTCCACTTT
TRBV10-3	TRBD1	TRBJ2-2	once	CAIREGQANTGELFF	TGTGCCATCAGGGAGGGACAGGCGAACACCGGGGAGCTGTTTTTT
TRBV5-1	-	TRBJ2-2	-	CASSYQGGQNTGELFF	TGCGCCAGCAGCTATCAGGGTGGGCAGAACACCGGGGAGCTGTTTTTT
TRBV30	-	TRBJ1-2	-	CAWNGRANYGYTF	TGTGCCTGGAACGGGAGGGCCAACTATGGCTACACCTTC
TRBV5-1	TRBD2	TRBJ2-2	-	CASTLGGSTGELFF	TGCGCCAGCACCCTGGGAGGGAGCACCGGGGAGCTGTTTTTT
TRBV14	TRBD2	TRBJ2-1	-	CASSQDLWRGTYNEQFF	TGTGCCAGCAGCCAAGACCTCTGGCGGGGGACCTACAATGAGCAGTTCTTC
TRBV6-2/TRBV6-3	-	TRBJ1-2	-	CASSRDYGYTF	TGTGCCAGCAGTCGCGACTATGGCTACACCTTC
TRBV10-3	-	TRBJ2-2	few	CAISESKRRHATNTGELFF	TGTGCCATCAGTGAGTCGAAACGGCGGCACGCCACGAACACCGGGGAGCTGTTTTTT
TRBV2	-	TRBJ1-6	once	CASSETGHQPNSPLHF	TGTGCCAGCAGTGAAACAGGACACCAACCGAATTCACCCCTCCACTTT
TRBV19	TRBD2	TRBJ2-5	-	CASSIGLAGGQETQYF	TGTGCCAGTAGTATCGGACTAGCGGGGGGTCAAGAGACCCAGTACTTC
TRBV19	TRBD1	TRBJ2-4	-	CASSVTGTGSVAKNIQYF	TGTGCCAGTAGTGTAACCGGGACAGGGTCTGTAGCCAAAAACATTCAGTACTTC
TRBV11-2	-	TRBJ1-3	-	CASSQDNSGNTIYF	TGTGCCAGCAGCCAAGACAACTCTGGAAACACCATATATTTT
TRBV28	-	TRBJ1-3	few	CASSLLTASGNTIYF	TGTGCCAGCAGTTTACTGACAGCGTCTGGAAACACCATATATTTT
TRBV5-1	TRBD1	TRBJ2-1	-	CASSLDTGGSNEQFF	TGCGCCAGCAGCTTGGATACAGGGGGAAGCAATGAGCAGTTCTTC
TRBV5-1	TRBD1	TRBJ2-7	-	CASSSDRGKIYF	TGCGCCAGCAGCTCCGACAGGGGGAAAATCTACTTC
TRBV7-9	-	TRBJ2-3	-	CASSLQGGLTDTQYF	TGTGCCAGCAGCTTACAGGGGGGACTCACAGATACGCAGTATTTT
TRBV27	TRBD1	TRBJ2-1	-	CASSSGGVMNEQFF	TGTGCCAGCAGTTCAGGGGGAGTCATGAATGAGCAGTTCTTC
TRBV5-1	TRBD2	TRBJ2-4	-	CASSSRLAGSVGNIQYF	TGCGCCAGCAGCTCACGACTAGCGGGATCGGTTGGAAACATTCAGTACTTC
TRBV24-1	-	TRBJ2-2	-	CATMGVTGELFF	TGTGCCACCATGGGAGTTACGGGGGAGCTGTTTTTT
TRBV7-2	TRBD2	TRBJ2-5	-	CASSSGLAGGQETQYF	TGTGCCAGCAGCTCGGGACTAGCGGGGGGCCAAGAGACCCAGTACTTC